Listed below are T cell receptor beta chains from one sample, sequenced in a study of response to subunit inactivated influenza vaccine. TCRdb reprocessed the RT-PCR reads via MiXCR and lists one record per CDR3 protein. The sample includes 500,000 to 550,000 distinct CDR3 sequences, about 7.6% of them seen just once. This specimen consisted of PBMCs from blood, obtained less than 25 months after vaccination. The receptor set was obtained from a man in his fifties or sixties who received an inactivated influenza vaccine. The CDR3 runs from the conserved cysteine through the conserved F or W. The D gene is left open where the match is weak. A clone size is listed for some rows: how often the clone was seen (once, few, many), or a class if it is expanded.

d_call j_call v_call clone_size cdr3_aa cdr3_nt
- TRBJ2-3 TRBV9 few CASNLAGSVDTQYF TGTGCCAGCAACCTGGCCGGTTCAGTAGATACGCAGTATTTT
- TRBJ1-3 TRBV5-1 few CASSGTEGNTIYF TGCGCCAGCAGCGGCACAGAGGGAAACACCATATATTTT
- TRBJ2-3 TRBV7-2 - CASSPWTPSTDTQYF TGTGCCAGCAGCCCGTGGACACCTAGCACAGATACGCAGTATTTT
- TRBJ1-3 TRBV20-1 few CSARDRSSGNTIYF TGCAGTGCTAGAGATCGAAGTAGTGGAAACACCATATATTTT
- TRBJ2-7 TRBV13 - CASSLRPPTVAEQYF TGTGCCAGCAGCTTAAGGCCCCCTACGGTCGCCGAGCAGTACTTC
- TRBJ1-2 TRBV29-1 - CSVDYQGNGYTF TGCAGCGTTGATTACCAGGGTAATGGCTACACCTTC
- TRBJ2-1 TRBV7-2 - CASSLISGTSYNEQFF TGTGCCAGCAGCCTGATCTCCGGGACATCCTACAATGAGCAGTTCTTC
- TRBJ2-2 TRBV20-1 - CSARARTTSGELFF TGCAGTGCTAGGGCTCGGACTACGAGCGGGGAGCTGTTTTTT
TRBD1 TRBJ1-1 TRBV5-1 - CASSAGQENTEAFF TGCGCCAGCAGCGCGGGACAGGAGAACACTGAAGCTTTCTTT
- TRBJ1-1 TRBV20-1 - CSARRQEGRGTFF TGCAGTGCTAGACGACAGGAGGGTAGAGGAACTTTCTTT
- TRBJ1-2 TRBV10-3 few CAISESSANYGYTF TGTGCCATCAGTGAGTCTTCGGCCAACTATGGCTACACCTTC
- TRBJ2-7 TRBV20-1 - CSARELDSSSYEQYF TGCAGTGCTAGAGAATTGGACAGTTCTTCCTACGAGCAGTACTTC
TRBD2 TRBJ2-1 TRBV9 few CASSPPGLAGVNEQFF TGTGCCAGCAGCCCACCGGGACTAGCGGGAGTAAATGAGCAGTTCTTC
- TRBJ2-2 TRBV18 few CASSPGNGGVAGELFF TGTGCCAGCTCACCAGGAAACGGGGGAGTAGCCGGGGAGCTGTTTTTT
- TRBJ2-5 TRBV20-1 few CSARTGPQETQYF TGCAGTGCTAGGACAGGCCCGCAAGAGACCCAGTACTTC
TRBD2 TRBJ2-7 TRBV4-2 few CASSQDLTSGAYEQYF TGTGCCAGCAGCCAAGATTTGACTAGCGGGGCCTACGAGCAGTACTTC
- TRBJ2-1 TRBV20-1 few CSAWAGGYNEQFF TGCAGTGCTTGGGCCGGCGGGTACAATGAGCAGTTCTTC
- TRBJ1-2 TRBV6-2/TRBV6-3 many CASSTKTVYGYTF TGTGCCAGCAGTACAAAGACAGTCTATGGCTACACCTTC
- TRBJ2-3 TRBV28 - CASSLHRESSTDTQYF TGTGCCAGCAGTCTGCACAGGGAGTCGAGCACAGATACGCAGTATTTT
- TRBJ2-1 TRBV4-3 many CASSQFSGIGSYNEQFF TGCGCCAGCAGCCAATTTTCCGGGATAGGCTCCTACAATGAGCAGTTCTTC
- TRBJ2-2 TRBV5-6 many CASSFGTTNTGELFF TGTGCCAGCAGCTTTGGGACAACGAACACCGGGGAGCTGTTTTTT
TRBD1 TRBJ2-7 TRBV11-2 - CASSQQGQGPYEQYF TGTGCCAGCAGCCAACAGGGACAGGGTCCCTACGAGCAGTACTTC
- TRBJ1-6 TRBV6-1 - CASRPGTSSSPLHF TGTGCCAGCAGACCCGGGACCTCTAGTTCACCCCTCCACTTT
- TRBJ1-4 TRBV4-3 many CASSQDRPAGTTNEKLFF TGCGCCAGCAGCCAAGATAGGCCGGCAGGCACAACTAATGAAAAACTGTTTTTT
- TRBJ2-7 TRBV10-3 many CAISATVAEQYF TGTGCCATCAGCGCCACAGTTGCCGAGCAGTACTTC
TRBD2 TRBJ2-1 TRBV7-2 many CASRESGIYNEQFF TGTGCCAGCAGAGAAAGCGGGATTTATAATGAGCAGTTCTTC
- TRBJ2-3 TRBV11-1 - CASSLNKGGGDTQYF TGTGCCAGCAGCTTAAATAAGGGCGGGGGCGATACGCAGTATTTT
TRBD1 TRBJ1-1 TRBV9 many CASSVGGAGGTEAFF TGTGCCAGCAGCGTAGGGGGGGCAGGGGGCACTGAAGCTTTCTTT
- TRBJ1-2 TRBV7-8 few CASRGTPTGGYTF TGTGCCAGTAGGGGTACCCCCACCGGAGGCTACACCTTC
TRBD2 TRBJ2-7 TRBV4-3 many CASSHYSGEVYEQYF TGCGCCAGCAGCCACTATAGCGGGGAAGTCTACGAGCAGTACTTC
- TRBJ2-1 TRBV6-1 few CATGPSGRNEQFF TGTGCCACCGGACCTTCGGGTCGAAATGAGCAGTTCTTC
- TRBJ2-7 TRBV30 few CAWSVGLLTYEQYF TGTGCCTGGAGTGTGGGCCTACTCACCTACGAGCAGTACTTC
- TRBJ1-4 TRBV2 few CASNTDGNEKLFF TGTGCCAGCAATACGGACGGCAATGAAAAACTGTTTTTT
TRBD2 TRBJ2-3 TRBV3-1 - CTSSGLAGSDTQYF TGTACCAGCTCCGGACTAGCGGGATCAGATACGCAGTATTTT
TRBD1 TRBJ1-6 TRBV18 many CASSPDQGGNSPLHF TGTGCCAGCTCACCGGATCAGGGGGGTAATTCACCCCTCCACTTT
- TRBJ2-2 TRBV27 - CASSLGGTSNTGELFF TGTGCCAGCAGTTTAGGCGGGACCTCGAACACCGGGGAGCTGTTTTTT
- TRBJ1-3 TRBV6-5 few CASSYFPQGPGNTIYF TGTGCCAGCAGTTACTTCCCCCAGGGCCCTGGAAACACCATATATTTT
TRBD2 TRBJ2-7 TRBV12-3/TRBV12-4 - CASTSGLNYEQYF TGTGCCAGCACCTCGGGACTAAATTACGAGCAGTACTTC
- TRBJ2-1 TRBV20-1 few CSARKWDEQFF TGCAGTGCTAGAAAGTGGGATGAGCAGTTCTTC
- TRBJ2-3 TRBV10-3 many CAISDIGPSTDTQYF TGTGCCATCAGTGACATCGGTCCTAGCACAGATACGCAGTATTTT
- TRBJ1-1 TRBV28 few CASRAQVGNTEAFF TGTGCCAGCAGAGCACAGGTGGGGAACACTGAAGCTTTCTTT
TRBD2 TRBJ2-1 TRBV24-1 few CATSDLSSGSRGDYNEQFF TGTGCCACCAGTGATTTATCTAGCGGGAGTCGAGGGGATTACAATGAGCAGTTCTTC
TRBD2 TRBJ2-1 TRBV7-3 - CASSFSTSGRARNEQFF TGTGCCAGCAGCTTCTCGACTAGCGGGAGGGCGCGGAATGAGCAGTTCTTC
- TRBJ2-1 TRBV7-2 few CASSPQPSYSYNEQFF TGTGCCAGCAGCCCCCAACCAAGTTACTCCTACAATGAGCAGTTCTTC
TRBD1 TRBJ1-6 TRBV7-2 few CASSPDRVAPLHF TGTGCCAGCAGCCCGGACAGGGTCGCACCCCTCCACTTT
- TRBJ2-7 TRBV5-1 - CASSDSDLGHYEQYF TGCGCCAGTAGCGACTCCGATTTAGGGCACTACGAGCAGTACTTC
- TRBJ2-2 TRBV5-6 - CASSSSLTGELFF TGTGCCAGCAGCTCTTCGCTCACCGGGGAGCTGTTTTTT
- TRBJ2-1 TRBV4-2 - CASSQAEGGEQFF TGTGCCAGCAGCCAAGCCGAGGGGGGTGAGCAGTTCTTC
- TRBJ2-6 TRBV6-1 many CASSKLSGANVLTF TGTGCCAGCAGCAAATTGTCCGGGGCCAACGTCCTGACTTTC
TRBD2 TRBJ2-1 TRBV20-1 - CSANAVQRGPSLGQFF TGCAGTGCTAACGCCGTGCAGCGGGGCCCCTCCCTAGGGCAGTTCTTC
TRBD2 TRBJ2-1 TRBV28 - CASSLDPTSGGLYNEQFF TGTGCCAGCAGTTTAGACCCCACTAGCGGGGGACTCTACAATGAGCAGTTCTTC
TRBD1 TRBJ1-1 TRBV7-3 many CASSPGQGKSTEAFF TGTGCCAGCAGCCCCGGACAGGGTAAGAGCACTGAAGCTTTCTTT
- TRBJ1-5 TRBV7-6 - CASSSLGRGSNQPQHF TGTGCCAGCAGCTCCTTAGGGAGGGGTAGCAATCAGCCCCAGCATTTT
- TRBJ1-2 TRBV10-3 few CAISADTYGYTF TGTGCCATCAGTGCTGACACCTATGGCTACACCTTC
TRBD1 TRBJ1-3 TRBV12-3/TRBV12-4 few CASSTGTETGNTIYF TGTGCCAGCAGTACGGGGACAGAAACAGGAAACACCATATATTTT
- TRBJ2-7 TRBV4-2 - CASSQERDSKSSYEQYF TGTGCCAGCAGCCAAGAAAGGGACTCGAAGAGCTCCTACGAGCAGTACTTC
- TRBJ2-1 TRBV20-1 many CSASGGPNNEQFF TGCAGTGCTAGCGGGGGGCCAAACAATGAGCAGTTCTTC
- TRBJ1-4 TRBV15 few CATSRGNVGEKLFF TGTGCCACCAGCAGAGGGAACGTTGGAGAAAAACTGTTTTTT
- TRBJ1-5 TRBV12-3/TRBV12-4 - CASSSGLVGPQHF TGTGCCAGCAGTTCAGGGCTGGTGGGCCCCCAGCATTTT
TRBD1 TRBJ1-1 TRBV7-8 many CASSLGQGTNTEAFF TGTGCCAGCAGCTTGGGACAGGGGACGAACACTGAAGCTTTCTTT